What follows are 5 T cell receptor beta chains derived from one specimen sequenced in a study of T cell changes during pregnancy in multiple sclerosis. The protocol was immunoSEQ multiplex PCR, while the TCRdb copy is restricted to in-frame clones and leaves out a portion. The sample lists approximately 97,000 clones; over 75% were seen once. Material: peripheral blood, obtained in the second trimester of pregnancy. These receptors all come from a female donor in good health, enrolled as a control in a pregnancy study.

V gene TRBV6-6 combines with J gene TRBJ1-3; 8 bases match TRBD1. Germline CDR1 is MNHNY and CDR2 is SVGAGI (reference sequence). Unmatched junction bases numbered 6, after V lost 6 bases and J lost 2 bases. This CDR3 comprises 15 residues. The CDR3 bases are TGTGCCAGCAGACCGGGACAGGAGACTGGAAACACCATATATTTT. Its protein is CASRPGQETGNTIYF.

The rearrangement joins TRBV10-2 to TRBJ1-6, with D unclear. Trimming removed 8 bases from V and 9 bases from J, with 14 bases in between. Germline CDR1 and CDR2: WSHSY and SAAADI. The length of the CDR3 is 13 residues. CDR3 sequence (DNA): TGCGCCAGCCACGGGGTAATTGGTTCACCCCTCCACTTT. This encodes CASHGVIGSPLHF.

The CDR3 protein is CASSLRQGRYEQYF. The DNA of the CDR3 is TGCGCCAGCAGCCTCCGACAGGGGAGGTACGAGCAGTACTTC. The chain employs TRBV5-1 and TRBJ2-7; 8 positions match TRBD1. V dropped 4 bases and J dropped 4; count of bases not matched to a gene: 7. The CDR3 length is 14 residues. Germline CDR1 and CDR2: SGHRS and YFSETQ.

The chain uses TRBV7-9 and TRBJ1-1; 7 bases agree with TRBD1. Germline V gene lookup returns CDR1 SEHNR and CDR2 FQNEAQ (reference sequence). The CDR3 extends over 13 amino acids. After removal of 5 bases from V and 4 bases from J, the junction contained 4 bases not matched to a gene. The CDR3 DNA sequence: TGTGCCAGCAGCCCCAGGGGGGTCACTGAAGCTTTCTTT. Its translation: CASSPRGVTEAFF.

With respect to this clone: Within the sample, other DNA sequences also encode this same CDR3. The chain is built from TRBV18 and TRBJ2-7; the match to TRBD2 covers 15 bases. J lost 2 bases, V lost 3 bases, and 2 bases had no gene match. Germline V lookup: CDR1 KGHSH, CDR2 LQKENI. The CDR3 is 16 amino acids. The CDR3 nucleotides read TGTGCCAGCTCACCGGGACTAGCGGGAGGAACCTACGAGCAGTACTTC. Protein product: CASSPGLAGGTYEQYF.